The 17 T cell receptor beta chains below were found in one sample sequenced in a study of blood T cell repertoires in COVID-19. Repertoires were generated with immunoSEQ multiplex PCR, while TCRdb's copy carries only in-frame clones and drops some. The profile shows 300,000 to 450,000 clones, roughly 87% of them singletons. What was sequenced was PBMCs or T cells enriched from blood (not recorded which). These receptors all stem from a woman aged 25 to 45 who had recovered from COVID-19.

This clone was detected once. The chain combines TRBV9 with TRBJ2-3, with 11 bases aligning to TRBD2. V shed 5 bases and J 0 bases; nucleotides not matched to a gene: 14. Looked up from germline, CDR1 is SGDLS and CDR2 is YYNGEE. The CDR3 covers 19 residues. This chain's CDR3 is CASRGSEAGLAASTDTQYF. The CDR3 DNA sequence: TGTGCCAGCAGGGGGTCAGAAGCGGGACTAGCGGCTAGCACAGATACGCAGTATTTT.

The chain has TRBV28 and TRBJ1-5; D ambiguous. The germline V and J ends were trimmed by 3 bases and 1 base, with 7 bases remaining between them. The CDR3 totals 14 residues. CDR1 and CDR2 from the germline V gene are MDHEN and SYDVKM. The CDR3 DNA is TGTGCCAGCAGTTTCCAGCGGAGCAATCAGCCCCAGCATTTT. It translates to CASSFQRSNQPQHF. Looking up the rest from reference TRBV28 and TRBJ1-5 gives the full variable domain: DVKVTQSSRYLVKRTGEKVFLECVQDMDHENMFWYRQDPGLGLRLIYFSYDVKMKEKGDIPEGYSVSREKKERFSLILESASTNQTSMYLCASSFQRSNQPQHFGDGTRLSIL.

This clone was detected a few times. As DNA, the CDR3 is TGTGCCAGCAGTTACCACGGACGGGGGAATCATCAGCCCCAGCATTTT. Translating gives CASSYHGRGNHQPQHF. The chain joins TRBV6-2 or TRBV6-3 to TRBJ1-5; a weak D match, TRBD1 (5 bases). V shed 2 bases and J shed 5 bases, with 16 bases lying between them. This CDR3 is 16 amino acids long. Germline CDR1 and CDR2: MNHEY and SVGEGT.

V is TRBV7-6 and J is TRBJ2-3; 8 bases line up with TRBD2. Germline loops: CDR1 SGHVS, CDR2 FNYEAQ. The CDR3 sequence is 15 residues long. V lost 3 bases, J lost 2 bases, and 4 bases stayed unmatched. CDR3 DNA: TGTGCCAGCAGCTTGGGTAGCGGGGACACAGATACGCAGTATTTT. It codes for CASSLGSGDTDTQYF.

V is TRBV12-3 or TRBV12-4 and J is TRBJ1-2; no clear D gene. CDR3 length: 13 residues. Trimming removed 5 bases from V and 0 bases from J, with 7 bases in between. This CDR3 is CASSIRANYGYTF. Here the CDR3 DNA reads TGTGCCAGCAGTATTAGAGCTAACTATGGCTACACCTTC.

The chain recombines TRBV14 with TRBJ1-1, with TRBD1 identical over 9 bases. There are 16 residues in the CDR3. Germline V CDR1 and CDR2: SGHDN, FVKESK. Trimming removed 2 bases from V and 1 base from J; junction bases left unmatched: 5. The CDR3 nucleotides read TGTGCCAGCAGCCAACTACAGGGGGCATGGAACACTGAAGCTTTCTTT. Its protein is CASSQLQGAWNTEAFF.

The chain links TRBV7-2 to TRBJ1-5, with TRBD1 matching 9 bases. Germline values: CDR1 SGHTA, CDR2 FQGNSA. The V gene end was trimmed by 5 bases and the J gene end by 1 base; junction bases not matched to a gene: 6. The CDR3 sequence is 16 residues long. The DNA for the CDR3 is TGTGCCAGCAGCGACACAGGGGGCGAAAGCAATCAGCCCCAGCATTTT. Translation: CASSDTGGESNQPQHF.

Points on this clone: Distinct nucleotide sequences in the sample also encode this CDR3. The J gene is TRBJ1-4, the V gene TRBV19, with 8 nucleotides matching TRBD1. V lost 5 bases, J lost 5 bases, and 4 bases stayed unmatched. There are 14 residues in the CDR3. The germline V gene has CDR1 LNHDA and CDR2 SQIVND (reference sequence). CDR3 residues: CASSGTGGNEKLFF. In DNA form, the CDR3 reads TGTGCCAGTAGTGGGACAGGAGGGAATGAAAAACTGTTTTTT.

This chain joins TRBV19 and TRBJ1-1, with a tentative D call TRBD1 (6 bases). Germline V CDR1 and CDR2: LNHDA, SQIVND (reference sequence). V gave up 5 bases and J gave up 4 bases, with 14 bases separating them. The CDR3 covers 14 residues. The CDR3 loop reads CASSPAGRGTEAFF. CDR3 nucleotides: TGTGCCAGTAGTCCAGCAGGCAGGGGCACTGAAGCTTTCTTT.

The rearrangement uses TRBV19 and TRBJ2-2, with D unresolved. Germline CDR1 and CDR2: LNHDA and SQIVND (reference sequence). V shed 4 bases and J shed 0 bases, with 9 bases lying between them. This CDR3 has 15 amino acids. The CDR3 protein is CASSRASTNTGELFF. DNA for the CDR3: TGTGCCAGTAGTAGGGCGTCTACGAACACCGGGGAGCTGTTTTTT.

V is TRBV3-1 (or the pseudogene TRBV3-2) and J is TRBJ1-5; D ambiguous. The germline V and J ends were trimmed by 1 base and 5 bases, with 6 bases remaining between them. From germline, CDR1 is LGHDT and CDR2 YNNKEL (reference sequence). The CDR3 is made up of 13 amino acids. CDR3 nucleotide sequence: TGTGCCAGCAGCCAAGTACAAGATCAGCCCCAGCATTTT. It translates to CASSQVQDQPQHF.

The rearrangement joins TRBV11-2 to TRBJ2-2; a weak D match, TRBD2 (5 bases). CDR3 length: 16 residues. Germline assignment: CDR1 SGHAT and CDR2 FQNNGV. V was pared by 6 bases and J by 2 bases, with 16 bases between. The chain's CDR3 is CASSPPGLGNTGELFF. CDR3 coding DNA: TGTGCCAGCAGTCCTCCGGGATTAGGAAACACCGGGGAGCTGTTTTTT.

The J gene is TRBJ2-1, the V gene TRBV10-1, with 8 positions matching TRBD2. Looked up from germline, CDR1 is WNHNN and CDR2 is SYGVQD (reference sequence). The ends lost 0 bases at V and 11 bases at J; junction bases unmatched: 9. The CDR3 length is 15 residues. The CDR3 here is CASSESTTGGGQQFF. CDR3 DNA: TGCGCCAGCAGTGAGTCGACTACAGGCGGGGGGCAGCAGTTCTTC.

The V call is TRBV7-9, the J call TRBJ2-3, with TRBD2 matching 9 bases. V was clipped by 5 bases and J by 6 bases; unmatched bases: 12. The CDR3 has 16 residues. Germline V gene lookup returns CDR1 SEHNR and CDR2 FQNEAQ (reference sequence). Written as DNA, the CDR3 is TGTGCCAGCAGCCCCGACGCGCGGGGGGGCCGCGATACGCAGTATTTT. It specifies CASSPDARGGRDTQYF. The whole variable domain, remainder taken from reference TRBV7-9 and TRBJ2-3, is DTGVSQNPRHKITKRGQNVTFRCDPISEHNRLYWYRQTLGQGPEFLTYFQNEAQLEKSRLLSDRFSAERPKGSFSTLEIQRTEQGDSAMYLCASSPDARGGRDTQYFGPGTRLTVL.

The chain carries TRBV14 and TRBJ1-5; TRBD1 is a possible D gene (6 bases). This CDR3 contains 12 residues. CDR1 SGHDN and CDR2 FVKESK come from the germline V gene. Between the trimmed V and J ends, which lost 10 bases and 0 bases, there was a span of 7 bases. The CDR3 loop is CAKQGSNQPQHF. The CDR3 region has the DNA TGTGCCAAACAGGGTAGCAATCAGCCCCAGCATTTT.

V usage is TRBV7-9 and J usage is TRBJ1-5; 7 nucleotides agree with TRBD1. The V segment lost 5 bases and the J segment 4 bases; nucleotides outside the gene matches: 8. CDR1 and CDR2 (germline): SEHNR, FQNEAQ (reference sequence). The CDR3 length is 15 residues. CDR3 residues: CASSRFSGGNQPQHF. In nucleotides, the CDR3 is TGTGCCAGCAGCCGATTTTCAGGGGGTAATCAGCCCCAGCATTTT.

The genes are TRBV2 and TRBJ2-5, with D possibly matching TRBD2 (6 bases). The length of the CDR3 is 15 residues. V was clipped by 1 base and J by 4 bases, with 13 bases between them. Germline-derived CDR1 and CDR2 are SNHLY and FYNNEI. The CDR3 DNA sequence: TGTGCCAGCAGTGAAGGGCCGGCCGGGGGAGAGACCCAGTACTTC. This codes for CASSEGPAGGETQYF.